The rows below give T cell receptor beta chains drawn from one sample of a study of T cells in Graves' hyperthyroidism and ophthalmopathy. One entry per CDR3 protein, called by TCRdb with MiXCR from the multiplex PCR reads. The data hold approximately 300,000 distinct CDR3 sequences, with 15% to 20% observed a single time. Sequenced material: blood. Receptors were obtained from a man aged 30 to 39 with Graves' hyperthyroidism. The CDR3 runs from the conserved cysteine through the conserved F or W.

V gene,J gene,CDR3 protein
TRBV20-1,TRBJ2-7,CSARGAANPSYEQYF
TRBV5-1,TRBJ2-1,CASSRAPRDYSYNEQFF
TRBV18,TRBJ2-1,CASSPPMGYNEQFF
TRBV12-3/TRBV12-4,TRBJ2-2,CASSLAGPTGELFF
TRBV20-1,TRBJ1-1,CSASDGAPETEAFF
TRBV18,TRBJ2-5,CASSPFEGKETQYF
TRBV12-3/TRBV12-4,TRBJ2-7,CASKDRAYEQYF
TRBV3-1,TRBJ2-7,CASSLGTGGFNEQYF
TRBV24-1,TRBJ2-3,CATSDLADTQYF
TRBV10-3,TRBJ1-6,CAISPSGQGDSPLHF
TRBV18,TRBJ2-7,CASSPNGVPYEQYF
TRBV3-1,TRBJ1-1,CASRGAPGQEAFF
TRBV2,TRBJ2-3,CASSDLAATDTQYF
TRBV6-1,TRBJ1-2,CASTLAANYGYTF
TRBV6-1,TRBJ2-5,CASSSTYNAEGTQYF
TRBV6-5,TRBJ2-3,CASSYGVGEKQGGSTDTQYF
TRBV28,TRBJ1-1,CASPSMDRAAFF
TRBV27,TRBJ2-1,CASGLWTGGDNEQFF
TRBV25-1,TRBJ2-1,CASSEVVSYNEQFF
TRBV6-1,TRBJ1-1,CASMKDRGLTEAFF
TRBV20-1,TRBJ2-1,CSARGLARYGEQFF
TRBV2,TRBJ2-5,CASSKSAGLETQYF
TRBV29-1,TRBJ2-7,CSVVLAYEQYF
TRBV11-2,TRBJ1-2,CASSLDSGAAGYTF
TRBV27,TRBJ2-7,CASRGTGMREQYF